A single sample gave rise to the 17 T cell receptor beta chains below, sequenced in a study of T cells in Graves' hyperthyroidism and ophthalmopathy (dated by TCRdb to 2018 to 2020). Library prep was done by multiplex PCR. For sequencing, an Illumina HiSeq 2000 was employed. TCR beta CDR3 regions were amplified from RNA transcripts. A first-round RT-PCR of the TCR CDR3 used the HTBI primer set with the Qiagen OneStep RT-PCR kit. TCRdb itself trimmed the public reads at Q25 with fastp, ran MiXCR and retained productive beta chains. A single entry per CDR3 protein holds the most common genes and DNA from its merged rows. Across this sample there are some 530,000 distinct CDR3 sequences, with roughly 22% seen only once. Clones ranked in the top ten supply 45% to 50% of the sample. Sequenced: blood. These receptors all stem from a woman between 65 and 79 years old with Graves' ophthalmopathy.

This clonotype appeared a few times. The chain carries TRBV6-1 and TRBJ2-7; 8 bases align to TRBD1. In germline, CDR1 is MNHNS, CDR2 SASEGT. Trimming cost V 4 bases and J 1 base; bases outside gene matches: 6. The CDR3 sequence is 15 residues long. In DNA, the CDR3 is TGTGCCAGCAGTGTCACCGGGACAGGATCCTACGAGCAGTACTTC. Translated: CASSVTGTGSYEQYF.

The chain couples TRBV10-3 to TRBJ1-1; tentatively, D is TRBD1 (5 bases). Trimming removed 4 bases from V and 3 bases from J, with 6 bases in between. The CDR3 totals 12 residues. Germline V gives CDR1 ENHRY, CDR2 SYGVKD. The CDR3 DNA sequence: TGTGCCATCAGTGTCAGGGACACTGAAGCTTTCTTT. Its translation is CAISVRDTEAFF.

This clonotype appeared a few times. V usage is TRBV27 and J usage is TRBJ1-1; 7 bases match TRBD1. This CDR3 contains 17 residues. From germline, CDR1 is MNHEY and CDR2 SMNVEV (reference sequence). With V trimmed by 4 bases and J by 4 bases, 15 bases remained unmatched. DNA of the CDR3: TGTGCCAGCAGTTCCCCTAGCCGGGGCAGGGGGGCCACTGAAGCTTTCTTT. Its protein product is CASSSPSRGRGATEAFF.

This clonotype was detected ten times or more. The V and J genes are TRBV2 and TRBJ1-2; TRBD1 matches at 10 bases. There are 15 residues in the CDR3. Germline trimming cut 6 bases from V and 3 bases from J; bases unmatched to any gene: 7. Germline-derived CDR1 and CDR2 are SNHLY and FYNNEI. Here the CDR3 reads CASSVDRGRYYGYTF. The DNA for the CDR3 is TGTGCCAGCAGCGTTGACAGGGGGCGTTACTATGGCTACACCTTC. Complete variable domain (other parts from reference TRBV2 and TRBJ1-2): EPEVTQTPSHQVTQMGQEVILRCVPISNHLYFYWYRQILGQKVEFLVSFYNNEISEKSEIFDDQFSVERPDGSNFTLKIRSTKLEDSAMYFCASSVDRGRYYGYTFGSGTRLTVV.

The V and J genes are TRBV7-2 and TRBJ2-7; possibly TRBD1 for D (7 bases). The CDR3 covers 15 residues. Trimming removed 10 bases at V and 2 bases at J, with 21 bases between. The germline V gene encodes CDR1 SGHTA and CDR2 FQGNSA. DNA for the CDR3: TGTGCCACGGGACAGCCGGGGGCCTACGCCTACGAGCAGTACTTC. It encodes CATGQPGAYAYEQYF.

V is TRBV4-2 and J is TRBJ2-7; 8 positions agree with TRBD2. Germline CDR1 LGHNA, CDR2 YNFKEQ. The CDR3 extends over 15 amino acids. Trimming removed 1 base from V and 5 bases from J; junction bases left unmatched: 7. Written as DNA, the CDR3 is TGTGCCAGCAGCCAAGTGGGGAGCGGGAGACACGAGCAGTACTTC. This codes for CASSQVGSGRHEQYF.

Concerning this clonotype: Just one base apart from a much larger clone, this may be a read error. V is TRBV2 and J is TRBJ2-5; 7 nucleotides line up with TRBD2. CDR3 size: 17 residues. Germline loops: CDR1 SNHLY, CDR2 FYNNEI. V was clipped by 4 bases and J by 3 bases; unmatched bases: 14. In DNA form, the CDR3 reads TGTGCCAGCAGTGGAGGGAGGGGCGTGAGTTTAGAAGAGACCCAGTACTTC. Its protein product is CASSGGRGVSLEETQYF.

The table lists this clonotype with a few counts. The rearrangement joins TRBV19 to TRBJ1-2, with D maybe TRBD1 (5 bases). Germline V gives CDR1 LNHDA, CDR2 SQIVND (reference sequence). V dropped 9 bases and J dropped 6 bases, with 8 bases sitting between them. The CDR3 spans 10 residues. CDR3 residues: CASPGDGYTF. The CDR3 DNA follows: TGTGCCAGCCCGGGGGATGGCTACACCTTC.

For the CDR3, the DNA is TGTGCCAGCAGCTCCTCGGGGGTAACCGGGGAGCTGTTTTTT. It translates to CASSSSGVTGELFF. This rearrangement joins TRBV11-3 to TRBJ2-2; possibly TRBD2 for D (6 bases). V dropped 4 bases and J dropped 5 bases, with 11 bases sitting between them. Germline V gives CDR1 SGHNT, CDR2 YENEEA. The CDR3 is 14 amino acids. Full variable domain (rest looked up from reference TRBV11-3 and TRBJ2-2): EAGVVQSPRYKIIEKKQPVAFWCNPISGHNTLYWYLQNLGQGPELLIRYENEEAVDDSQLPKDRFSAERLKGVDSTLKIQPAELGDSAVYLCASSSSGVTGELFFGEGSRLTVL.

The genes are TRBV7-8 and TRBJ2-7, with 13 nucleotides matching TRBD2. This CDR3 has 16 residues. J gave up 4 bases and V 2 bases, and 5 bases lay outside the gene matches. CDR1 is SGHVS, CDR2 FQNEAQ, per germline. In DNA, the CDR3 is TGTGCCAGCAGCTTAAACGGACTAGCGGGAGTATACGAGCAGTACTTC. It encodes CASSLNGLAGVYEQYF.

This clonotype was seen ten or more times. The rearrangement joins TRBV28 to TRBJ1-5; D unclear. Trimming left V 2 bases short and J 7 bases short, with 9 bases between. Germline V lookup: CDR1 MDHEN, CDR2 SYDVKM. The CDR3 contains 13 residues. Here the CDR3 DNA reads TGTGCCAGCAGTTTACATGGACTACAGCCCCAGCATTTT. It translates to CASSLHGLQPQHF.

This clonotype was seen only a few times. The chain has TRBV7-3 and TRBJ2-2; possibly TRBD2 for D (6 bases). Germline CDR1 and CDR2: SGHTA and FQGTGA. V was trimmed by 4 bases and J by 5 bases, leaving 8 bases between them. This CDR3 is 13 amino acids long. CDR3 DNA: TGTGCCAGCAGCTGGGGGGTTACCGGGGAGCTGTTTTTT. This gives the protein CASSWGVTGELFF. The complete variable domain, with remaining parts taken from reference TRBV7-3 and TRBJ2-2, reads GAGVSQTPSNKVTEKGKYVELRCDPISGHTALYWYRQSLGQGPEFLIYFQGTGAADDSGLPNDRFFAVRPEGSVSTLKIQRTERGDSAVYLCASSWGVTGELFFGEGSRLTVL.

Here the CDR3 DNA reads TGCAGCGTTGAAGATAACAGAGCTTTCTATGGCTACACCTTC. Translated, it gives CSVEDNRAFYGYTF. This sequence joins TRBV29-1 and TRBJ1-2; D is undetermined. The CDR3 has 14 residues. CDR1 and CDR2 from the germline V gene are SQVTM and ANQGSEA. V was cut by 0 bases and J by 4 bases, with 12 bases left in between. Together with reference TRBV29-1 and TRBJ1-2, the CDR3 gives the full variable domain: SAVISQKPSRDICQRGTSLTIQCQVDSQVTMMFWYRQQPGQSLTLIATANQGSEATYESGFVIDKFPISRPNLTFSTLTVSNMSPEDSSIYLCSVEDNRAFYGYTFGSGTRLTVV.

This clonotype was seen more than once but under ten times. The chain has TRBV27 and TRBJ2-1; 7 bases fit TRBD2. Germline assignment: CDR1 MNHEY and CDR2 SMNVEV (reference sequence). This CDR3 spans 17 amino acids. V dropped 6 bases and J dropped 3; count of bases not matched to a gene: 14. CDR3: CASSQSSLGRYYNEQFF. The CDR3 nucleotides are TGTGCCAGCAGCCAATCGTCACTCGGGAGGTACTACAATGAGCAGTTCTTC.

This clonotype was picked up a small number of times. The chain uses TRBV7-2 and TRBJ1-2, with D perhaps matching TRBD1 (6 bases). The CDR3 length is 14 residues. The V end was cut by 0 bases, the J end by 7 bases, with 12 bases between. The V gene's germline CDR1 is SGHTA and CDR2 FQGNSA. CDR3 bases: TGTGCCAGCAGCTTAGCACAGGGTAGGGGTGGCTACACCTTC. Its translation is CASSLAQGRGGYTF. The full variable domain, in which reference TRBV7-2 and TRBJ1-2 provide the parts outside the CDR3, is GAGVSQSPSNKVTEKGKDVELRCDPISGHTALYWYRQSLGQGLEFLIYFQGNSAPDKSGLPSDRFSAERTGGSVSTLTIQRTQQEDSAVYLCASSLAQGRGGYTFGSGTRLTVV.

This clonotype has just a few counts. The chain carries TRBV30 and TRBJ2-3; no firm D call. This CDR3 comprises 11 residues. Germline lookup yields CDR1 GTSNPN and CDR2 SVGIG (reference sequence). V shed 2 bases and J shed 8 bases, with 8 bases lying between them. CDR3 amino acids: CAWSIEATQYF. CDR3 bases: TGTGCCTGGAGTATAGAGGCTACGCAGTATTTT.

This clonotype was recorded many times. This rearrangement joins TRBV12-3 or TRBV12-4 to TRBJ1-3, with D hard to call. V was trimmed by 6 bases and J by 2 bases, leaving 17 bases between them. This CDR3 spans 16 amino acids. As DNA, the CDR3 is TGTGCCAGCAGAATATCCGGCCGGCGGGCTGGAAACACCATATATTTT. Residues: CASRISGRRAGNTIYF.